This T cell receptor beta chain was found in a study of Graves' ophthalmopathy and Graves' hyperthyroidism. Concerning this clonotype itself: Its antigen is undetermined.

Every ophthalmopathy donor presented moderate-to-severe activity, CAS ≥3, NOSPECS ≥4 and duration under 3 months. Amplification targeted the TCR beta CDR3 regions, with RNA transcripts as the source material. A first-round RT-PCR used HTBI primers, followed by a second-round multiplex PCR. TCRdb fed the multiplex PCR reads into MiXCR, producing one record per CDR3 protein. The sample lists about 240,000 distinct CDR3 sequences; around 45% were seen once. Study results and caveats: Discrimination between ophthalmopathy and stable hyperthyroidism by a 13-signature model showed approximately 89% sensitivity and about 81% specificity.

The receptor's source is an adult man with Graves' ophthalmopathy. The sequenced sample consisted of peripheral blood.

The CDR3 bases are TGCGCCAGCAGCTTGGGTGCAGGGAAGTCACCCCTCCACTTT. Its translation is CASSLGAGKSPLHF. The V and J genes are TRBV5-1 and TRBJ1-6, with D perhaps matching TRBD1 (5 bases). The CDR3 consists of 14 residues. Deletions cut 0 bases from V and 10 bases from J, with 11 bases between. Germline V gene sequence: CDR1 SGHRS, CDR2 YFSETQ.